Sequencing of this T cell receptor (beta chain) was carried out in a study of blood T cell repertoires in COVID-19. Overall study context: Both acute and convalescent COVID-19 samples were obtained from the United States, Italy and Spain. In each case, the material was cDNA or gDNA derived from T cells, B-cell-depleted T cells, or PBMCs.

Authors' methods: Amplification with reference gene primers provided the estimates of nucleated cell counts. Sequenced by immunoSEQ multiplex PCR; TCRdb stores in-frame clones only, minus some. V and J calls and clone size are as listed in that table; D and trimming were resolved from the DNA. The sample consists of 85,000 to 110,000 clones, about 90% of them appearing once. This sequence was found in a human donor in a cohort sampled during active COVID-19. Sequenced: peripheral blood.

DNA of the CDR3: TGTGCCAGCAGCTGGGCCCAGGGGGCGCTGGAGACCCAGTACTTC. Translation gives CASSWAQGALETQYF. This chain links TRBV11-2 with TRBJ2-5; 8 nucleotides agree with TRBD1. The CDR3 extends over 15 amino acids. Germline V lookup: CDR1 SGHAT, CDR2 FQNNGV. The trim removed 4 bases at V and 5 bases at J, leaving 9 bases unmatched.